The present T cell receptor (beta chain) was sequenced within a study of T cell responses to AZD1222 COVID-19 vaccine. Measured with immunoSEQ multiplex PCR; TCRdb has only the in-frame clones, and not every one. The profile shows 150,000 or so clones, approximately 91% of them singletons. On this clone: Its target is not known.

CDR1 and CDR2 from the germline V gene are SGHNT and YYREEE (reference sequence). Trimming took off 4 bases at V and 7 bases at J, with 20 bases between the two ends. This CDR3 is 15 amino acids long. Regarding the study as a whole: Repertoires were collected only later (after the peak T cell response had occurred).

This TCR was recovered from an adult who received the AZD1222 COVID-19 vaccine. The sample consisted of peripheral blood, taken 28 days after the second AZD1222 dose. This chain connects TRBV5-4 to TRBJ1-2, with D possibly matching TRBD1 (5 bases). CDR3 loop: CASSPPGRKDAGYTF. The CDR3 region has the DNA TGTGCCAGCAGCCCCCCGGGACGGAAGGATGCTGGCTACACCTTC.